What follows describes a single T cell receptor beta chain. Its target is not known. This CDR3 is built from 18 residues. V lost 3 bases, J lost 0 bases, and 6 bases stayed unmatched. Germline CDR1 and CDR2: SGHRS and YFSETQ. This sample was taken from a study of cytomegalovirus exposure and HLA in healthy donors. Donors consisted of healthy bone marrow donors. Primers included in the PCR were 60 Vbeta and 13 Jbeta primers. Sequenced by immunoSEQ multiplex PCR; TCRdb stores in-frame clones only, minus some. Of around 190,000 clones detected, around 83% appear once; the ten largest clones hold 1.5% to 2%. Whole-study findings and limits: TRBV6-2, TRBV6-3 and other indistinguishable V segments were excluded. The authors listed 150 to 200 TCR beta chains as cytomegalovirus-associated. The Asian-associated ancestry cluster reportedly had fewer N-insertions than the approximately 650-donor mean in a later analysis.

The sample comprised PBMCs. J is TRBJ2-1 and V is TRBV5-1; 13 nucleotides align to TRBD2. The sequence was collected from a man aged 35 to 55 in good health and CMV-seropositive. The CDR3 DNA sequence: TGCGCCAGCAGCTCCGGACTAGCGGGAGCCTCCTCCTACAATGAGCAGTTCTTC. Its translation: CASSSGLAGASSYNEQFF.